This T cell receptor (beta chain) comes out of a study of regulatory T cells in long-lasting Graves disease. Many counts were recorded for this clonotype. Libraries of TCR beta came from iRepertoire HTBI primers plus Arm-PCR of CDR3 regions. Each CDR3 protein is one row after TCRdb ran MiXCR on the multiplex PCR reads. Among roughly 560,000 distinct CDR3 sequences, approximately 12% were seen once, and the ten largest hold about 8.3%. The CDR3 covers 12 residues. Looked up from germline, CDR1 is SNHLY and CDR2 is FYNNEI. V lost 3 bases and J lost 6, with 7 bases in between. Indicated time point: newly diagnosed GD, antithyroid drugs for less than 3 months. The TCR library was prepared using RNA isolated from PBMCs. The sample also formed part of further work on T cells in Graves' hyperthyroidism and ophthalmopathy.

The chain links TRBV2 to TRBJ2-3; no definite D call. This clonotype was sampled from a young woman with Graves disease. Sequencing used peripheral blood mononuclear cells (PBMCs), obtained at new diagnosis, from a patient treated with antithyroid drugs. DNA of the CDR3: TGTGCCAGCAGTGACCGATCTGATACGCAGTATTTT. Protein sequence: CASSDRSDTQYF.